The 5 T cell receptor beta chains below all came from one sample that was sequenced in a study of T cells after yellow fever vaccination. TCRdb redid the calling of the 5' RACE reads with MiXCR, one entry per CDR3 protein. Of about 360,000 distinct CDR3 sequences listed, over 5% are singletons. Source: PBMCs, taken 5 days after the yellow fever booster vaccination. The receptors originated from a man aged 30-40 years who received the YFV17D yellow fever vaccine.

This clonotype was seen more than once but under ten times. The J gene is TRBJ2-4, the V gene TRBV28; a weak D match, TRBD1 (8 bases). Germline CDR1 and CDR2: MDHEN and SYDVKM. This CDR3 comprises 13 residues. Trimming removed 6 bases at V and 5 bases at J, with 11 bases between. CDR3 protein: CASRQGGQNIQYF. In DNA form, the CDR3 reads TGTGCCAGCAGACAGGGGGGGCAAAACATTCAGTACTTC.

The table lists this clonotype with a few counts. The chain joins TRBV20-1 to TRBJ2-3; D perhaps matches TRBD1 (6 bases). Germline loops: CDR1 DFQATT, CDR2 SNEGSKA (reference sequence). Trimming shortened V by 0 bases and J by 2 bases, and 15 bases separated the two germline ends. The CDR3 sequence is 16 residues long. This CDR3 is CSARDLYRAHTDTQYF. The CDR3 DNA follows: TGCAGTGCTAGAGATTTATACAGGGCCCACACAGATACGCAGTATTTT.

This chain uses TRBV10-1 with TRBJ2-7, with D possibly TRBD1 on 5 matching bases. CDR1 and CDR2 from the germline V gene are WNHNN and SYGVQD (reference sequence). Trimming removed 3 bases from V and 0 bases from J, with 12 bases in between. The CDR3 covers 15 residues. In DNA form, the CDR3 reads TGCGCCAGCAGTGAAACGGACACCGACTCCTACGAGCAGTACTTC. This translates into CASSETDTDSYEQYF.

The chain has TRBV5-1 and TRBJ2-1; D is uncertain. Germline V CDR1 and CDR2: SGHRS, YFSETQ. This CDR3 comprises 15 residues. The V gene lost 0 bases and the J gene lost 3 bases, with 10 bases spanning the gap. The CDR3, as DNA: TGCGCCAGCAGCTTGGTGGCGGAAAACTACAATGAGCAGTTCTTC. Amino acid sequence: CASSLVAENYNEQFF.

The chain uses TRBV5-5 and TRBJ2-7, with TRBD1 identical over 11 bases. The CDR3 consists of 14 residues. Trimming at V came to 3 bases and at J to 3 bases, leaving 2 bases not matched to a gene. Germline-derived CDR1 and CDR2 are SGHKS and YYEKEE (reference sequence). CDR3 sequence (DNA): TGTGCCAGCAGCTGGGACAGGGGGGACTACGAGCAGTACTTC. Amino acids: CASSWDRGDYEQYF. Full variable domain (outside the CDR3, taken from reference TRBV5-5 and TRBJ2-7): DAGVTQSPTHLIKTRGQQVTLRCSPISGHKSVSWYQQVLGQGPQFIFQYYEKEERGRGNFPDRFSARQFPNYSSELNVNALLLGDSALYLCASSWDRGDYEQYFGPGTRLTVT.